The 7 T cell receptor beta chains presented below share a single source sample, sequenced in a study of T-cell reconstitution after alpha-beta-depleted transplantation in children. Researchers prepared the TCRbeta library using unique molecular identifiers, the study reports. MiXCR, run by TCRdb on the PCR reads, gives a single entry per CDR3 protein. The sample contains around 100,000 distinct CDR3 sequences, around a tenth of which appear only once. The sample was PBMCs, taken before TCRalphabeta/CD19-depleted stem cell transplant. The receptors were sampled from a boy younger than 10 with acute lymphoblastic leukemia, due to receive a stem cell transplant.

This chain uses TRBV6-1 with TRBJ2-1, with D possibly TRBD2 on 5 matching bases. The V and J ends lost 4 bases and 2 bases respectively, with 15 bases between them. The V gene's germline CDR1 is MNHNS and CDR2 SASEGT. This CDR3 has 16 residues. This chain's CDR3 is CASSVQSPGTYNEQFF. In nucleotides, the CDR3 is TGTGCCAGCAGTGTTCAGTCGCCCGGGACCTACAATGAGCAGTTCTTC.

This clonotype was observed once. V and J are TRBV18 and TRBJ2-1, with D perhaps TRBD2 (7 bases). The CDR3 is made up of 12 amino acids. Germline-derived CDR1 and CDR2 are KGHSH and LQKENI. Between the trimmed V and J ends, which lost 3 bases and 10 bases, there was a span of 10 bases. DNA for the CDR3: TGTGCCAGCTCACCGGAGGGGGGGGAGCAGTTCTTC. Translation gives CASSPEGGEQFF.

In nucleotides, the CDR3 is TGTGCCAGCAGGTACGGACAGGGGACATCTAATGAAAAACTGTTTTTT. Amino acids: CASRYGQGTSNEKLFF. This rearrangement joins TRBV28 to TRBJ1-4, with TRBD1 identical over 9 bases. This CDR3 comprises 16 residues. Germline V gives CDR1 MDHEN, CDR2 SYDVKM. Unmatched junction bases numbered 8, after V lost 6 bases and J lost 3 bases.

This clonotype was found a few times. V gene TRBV12-3 or TRBV12-4 combines with J gene TRBJ2-1, with 8 positions matching TRBD2. The CDR3 runs to 15 residues. V gave up 3 bases and J gave up 2 bases; unmatched junction bases: 3. The CDR3 sequence: CASSLSGGPYNEQFF. The CDR3 region has the DNA TGTGCCAGCAGTTTGAGCGGGGGTCCCTACAATGAGCAGTTCTTC.

This clonotype has a handful of counts. The J gene is TRBJ2-5, the V gene TRBV2; D is possibly TRBD1 or TRBD2 (5 bases each). The V end was cut by 5 bases, the J end by 5 bases, with 15 bases between. Germline V lookup: CDR1 SNHLY, CDR2 FYNNEI. The CDR3 runs 14 residues. The CDR3 region is CASSIGRERETQYF. DNA for the CDR3: TGTGCCAGCAGTATAGGCAGGGAGCGGGAGACCCAGTACTTC.

CDR3 in amino acids: CASSLGRTLAGYTF. For the CDR3, the DNA is TGTGCCAGCAGCTTAGGACGGACGTTGGCTGGCTACACCTTC. The rearrangement joins TRBV7-8 to TRBJ1-2; the D is unclear. The ends were cut back, 1 base at V and 7 bases at J, with 13 bases in the middle. The V gene's germline CDR1 is SGHVS and CDR2 FQNEAQ. This CDR3 has 14 residues.

This clonotype appeared many times. The chain recombines TRBV6-5 with TRBJ1-6; 11 nucleotides align to TRBD1. The CDR3 contains 19 residues. CDR1 is MNHEY, CDR2 SVGAGI, per germline. The junction had 14 bases not matched to a gene; V was cut back by 1 base and J by 9 bases. CDR3 amino acids: CASSYFNPPGQGDFSPLHF. The CDR3, as DNA: TGTGCCAGCAGTTACTTTAACCCCCCGGGACAGGGGGATTTTTCACCCCTCCACTTT.